The 32 T cell receptor beta chains given below trace back to one sample, sequenced in a study of neurological immune-mediated disorders. Indicated time point: longitudinal time-point 3. TCRdb redid the calling of the 5' RACE reads with MiXCR, one entry per CDR3 protein. In the table there are 93,000 or so distinct CDR3 sequences, 10% to 14% of which are singletons. The sequencing input was PBMCs. The receptors were gathered from a female donor with HTLV-1-associated myelopathy (HAM/TSP).

Concerning this clonotype itself: This may stem from a read error, because a much larger clone lies one nucleotide away. The chain couples TRBV20-1 to TRBJ1-4, with 7 positions matching TRBD1. V was pared by 8 bases and J by 5 bases, with 8 bases of the junction left unmatched. This CDR3 is built from 13 residues. The germline V gene has CDR1 DFQATT and CDR2 SNEGSKA (reference sequence). In nucleotides, the CDR3 is TGCAGTTCCACCGTGACAGGGAATGAAAAACTGTTTTTT. This sequence encodes CSSTVTGNEKLFF.

Details on this clonotype: A much larger clone differs by one base, so this may be a read error. V gene TRBV5-6 combines with J gene TRBJ1-2; D gene ambiguous. The CDR3 has 15 residues. Per germline, CDR1 SGHDT and CDR2 YYEEEE. The CDR3 loop reads CASSPRWTGNCGYTF. The CDR3 coding sequence is TGTGCCAGCAGCCCCAGATGGACGGGAAACTGTGGCTACACCTTC.

This clonotype was picked up many times. The genes are TRBV3-1 and TRBJ2-7, with TRBD2 matching over 10 bases. Germline CDR1 reads LGHDT; CDR2 reads YNNKEL (reference sequence). The CDR3 is 15 residues long. J was trimmed by 3 bases and V by 1 base; bases with no gene match: 3. The CDR3 nucleotides are TGTGCCAGCAGCCAAGCGGAGCGGGGGGGCTACGAGCAGTACTTC. Protein: CASSQAERGGYEQYF.

This clonotype was counted many times. The chain couples TRBV5-6 to TRBJ2-5, with 7 positions matching TRBD1. Germline assignment: CDR1 SGHDT and CDR2 YYEEEE. The trim removed 3 bases at V and 5 bases at J, leaving 10 bases unmatched. The CDR3 has 15 amino acids. This chain's CDR3 is CASSSNRGPRETQYF. The CDR3 region has the DNA TGTGCCAGCAGCTCTAACAGGGGCCCCAGGGAGACCCAGTACTTC. The whole variable domain, remainder taken from reference TRBV5-6 and TRBJ2-5, is DAGVTQSPTHLIKTRGQQVTLRCSPKSGHDTVSWYQQALGQGPQFIFQYYEEEERQRGNFPDRFSGHQFPNYSSELNVNALLLGDSALYLCASSSNRGPRETQYFGPGTRLLVL.

This clonotype was counted many times. This sequence joins TRBV4-1 and TRBJ2-7, with D possibly TRBD2 on 5 matching bases. The CDR3 totals 15 residues. Germline V CDR1 and CDR2: MGHRA, YSYEKL. V gave up 4 bases and J gave up 5 bases, with 18 bases separating them. The CDR3 nucleotides read TGCGCCAGCAGCCCCCCAGCGGTGGGCAGGAACGAGCAGTACTTC. Its protein product is CASSPPAVGRNEQYF.

Of note for this clonotype: With a much larger clone just one base away, this may be a read error. J is TRBJ2-3 and V is TRBV7-3; D call uncertain. V was clipped by 6 bases and J by 4 bases, with 11 bases between them. CDR1 is SGHTA, CDR2 FQGTGA, per germline. This CDR3 is 13 amino acids long. The CDR3 DNA reads TGTGCCAGCAGATCCGGGTATCCAGATACGCAGTATTTT. This translates into CASRSGYPDTQYF.

This clonotype was detected many times. The chain links TRBV15 to TRBJ1-2; the D gene is possibly TRBD1 (5 bases). In germline, CDR1 is LNHNV, CDR2 YYDKDF (reference sequence). With 5 bases removed from V and 5 bases from J, the gap between germline ends came to 12 bases. CDR3 length: 13 amino acids. In DNA, the CDR3 is TGTGCCACCAGCCATAGGGACGGGTATGGCTACACCTTC. It is translated as CATSHRDGYGYTF.

This clonotype was recorded at least ten times. The chain links TRBV7-2 to TRBJ2-3, with 7 bases aligning to TRBD2. Germline V lookup: CDR1 SGHTA, CDR2 FQGNSA. The CDR3 runs 16 residues. V gave up 2 bases and J gave up 4 bases; unmatched junction bases: 9. DNA of the CDR3: TGTGCCAGCAGCTTAAATGCAGCGGGGCTAGCAGATACGCAGTATTTT. Amino acids: CASSLNAAGLADTQYF.

In this sample, this clonotype turned up many times. The rearrangement uses TRBV5-1 and TRBJ2-1; D is ambiguous. Germline V gene lookup returns CDR1 SGHRS and CDR2 YFSETQ. The V end lost 4 bases, the J end lost 4 bases, and 12 bases lay between the germline ends. This CDR3 region has 14 residues. CDR3 bases: TGCGCCAGCAGCCCCGGAGATGGGTACAATGAGCAGTTCTTC. It codes for CASSPGDGYNEQFF.

This clonotype showed up many times. The V and J genes are TRBV20-1 and TRBJ2-3; tentative D call: TRBD1 (7 bases). Trimming stripped 6 bases from V and 2 bases from J, with 15 bases between. This CDR3 comprises 14 residues. The V gene's germline CDR1 is DFQATT and CDR2 SNEGSKA (reference sequence). The CDR3 reads CSAGAGQHTDTQYF. The CDR3 DNA follows: TGCAGTGCCGGCGCGGGACAGCACACAGATACGCAGTATTTT.

The rearrangement joins TRBV20-1 to TRBJ2-5, with no clear D. CDR3 length: 12 residues. Trimming cost V 2 bases and J 3 bases, with 7 bases left between them. Germline V gene data show CDR1 as DFQATT and CDR2 as SNEGSKA (reference sequence). CDR3 nucleotide sequence: TGCAGTGCTAGACACCGAAAAGAGACCCAGTACTTC. Translation gives CSARHRKETQYF.

The chain has TRBV3-1 and TRBJ2-1; no reliable D call. Per germline, CDR1 LGHDT and CDR2 YNNKEL (reference sequence). V lost 6 bases and J 8 bases, leaving 11 bases between the germline ends. The CDR3 loop spans 12 amino acids. The CDR3 is CASSSLSDEQFF. The CDR3 DNA reads as TGTGCCAGCAGTTCCTTGAGTGATGAGCAGTTCTTC.

This chain uses TRBV29-1 with TRBJ2-1; 9 nucleotides agree with TRBD1. Germline V gives CDR1 SQVTM, CDR2 ANQGSEA. The CDR3 consists of 14 residues. The V and J ends lost 6 bases and 3 bases, in that order; junction bases with no gene match: 6. For the CDR3, the DNA is TGCAGCGTCCGCGACAGGGGGTTCTACAATGAGCAGTTCTTC. It is translated as CSVRDRGFYNEQFF.

This clonotype was observed at least ten times. The chain is built from TRBV12-3 or TRBV12-4 and TRBJ1-1, with 7 positions matching TRBD1. The J segment lost 5 bases and the V segment lost 1 base, leaving 4 bases of the junction unmatched. There are 14 residues in the CDR3. The CDR3 DNA reads TGTGCCAGCAGTTTAGAGGGGGCGGTAACTGAAGCTTTCTTT. Translating it yields CASSLEGAVTEAFF.

This clonotype was detected many times. The chain employs TRBV14 and TRBJ1-1; a weak D match, TRBD1 (5 bases). Germline CDR1 is SGHDN and CDR2 is FVKESK. This CDR3 region has 18 residues. The V and J ends lost 4 bases and 0 bases respectively, with 21 bases between them. CDR3 loop: CASSPPEMTETMNTEAFF. In DNA form, the CDR3 reads TGTGCCAGCAGCCCTCCTGAGATGACAGAAACGATGAACACTGAAGCTTTCTTT.

This clonotype was observed at least ten times. This chain uses TRBV10-3 with TRBJ2-7, with 15 bases lining up with TRBD2. Per the germline V gene, CDR1 is ENHRY and CDR2 is SYGVKD. After removal of 4 bases from V and 3 bases from J, the junction contained 1 base not matched to a gene. The CDR3 consists of 15 residues. Here the CDR3 DNA reads TGTGCCATCAGTGGGACTAGCGGGGGGGTCTACGAGCAGTACTTC. Amino acids: CAISGTSGGVYEQYF.

This clonotype was counted ten times or more. The V call is TRBV20-1, the J call TRBJ2-7; 8 bases are a match to TRBD2. Per the germline V gene, CDR1 is DFQATT and CDR2 is SNEGSKA (reference sequence). The CDR3 runs to 14 residues. J lost 0 bases, V lost 2 bases, and 3 bases had no gene match. The CDR3 here is CSARLAGSSYEQYF. CDR3 in DNA: TGCAGTGCTAGACTAGCGGGCAGCTCCTACGAGCAGTACTTC.

This clonotype was recorded at least ten times. The chain employs TRBV25-1 and TRBJ1-1; D might be TRBD1 (5 bases). CDR1 is MGHDK and CDR2 is SYGVNS in the germline V gene. Deletions cut 0 bases from V and 4 bases from J, with 9 bases between. This CDR3 spans 14 amino acids. CDR3 sequence reads: CASSEYDRSTEAFF. CDR3 DNA: TGTGCCAGCAGTGAATATGACAGATCCACTGAAGCTTTCTTT.

This clonotype was found many times. The gene calls are TRBV20-1 and TRBJ1-5; maybe TRBD1 (5 bases). Germline V CDR1 and CDR2: DFQATT, SNEGSKA (reference sequence). V lost 5 bases and J lost 0, with 14 bases in between. This CDR3 region has 15 residues. CDR3 DNA: TGCAGTGCTTCCAGGGCGGGAATTAGCAATCAGCCCCAGCATTTT. Translating it yields CSASRAGISNQPQHF.

This clonotype was seen repeatedly, ten times or more. The genes are TRBV5-1 and TRBJ2-5, with D tentatively TRBD1 (6 bases). This CDR3 has 13 amino acids. V lost 9 bases and J 1 base, leaving 13 bases between the germline ends. CDR1 is SGHRS and CDR2 is YFSETQ in the germline V gene. The CDR3 sequence: CATRGTLQETQYF. The DNA for the CDR3 is TGCGCCACCAGGGGAACCCTCCAAGAGACCCAGTACTTC.

This clonotype has more than one count but fewer than ten. A much larger clone is a single base away; this may be a read error. V is TRBV7-3 and J is TRBJ2-2; D ambiguous. This CDR3 is built from 14 residues. Germline values: CDR1 SGHTA, CDR2 FQGTGA. Trimming shortened V by 5 bases and J by 5 bases, and 12 bases separated the two germline ends. CDR3 in amino acids: CASSKSMGTGELFF. CDR3 coding DNA: TGTGCCAGCAGCAAATCCATGGGGACCGGGGAGCTGTTTTTT.

This clonotype appeared a few times. The CDR3 here is CASSQESDFLGLAGGSYNEQFF. As DNA, the CDR3 is TGTGCCAGCAGCCAAGAGTCGGACTTTTTGGGACTAGCGGGGGGAAGCTACAATGAGCAGTTCTTC. V and J are TRBV3-1 and TRBJ2-1, with TRBD2 matching over 15 bases. The ends lost 0 bases at V and 3 bases at J; junction bases unmatched: 15. The CDR3 spans 22 residues. Germline loops: CDR1 LGHDT, CDR2 YNNKEL (reference sequence).

This clonotype was seen repeatedly, ten times or more. CDR3 residues: CASSYSIAGGRSYGYTF. In DNA, the CDR3 is TGTGCCAGCAGTTACTCAATCGCCGGGGGAAGGAGCTATGGCTACACCTTC. J is TRBJ1-2 and V is TRBV6-5, with D maybe TRBD1 (5 bases). CDR3 length: 17 amino acids. Germline V gene sequence: CDR1 MNHEY, CDR2 SVGAGI. Trimming stripped 0 bases from V and 4 bases from J, with 18 bases between.

This clonotype appeared once. This sequence joins TRBV14 and TRBJ2-3; D is perhaps TRBD1 (5 bases). Germline V gene sequence: CDR1 SGHDN, CDR2 FVKESK. Between the trimmed V and J ends, which lost 5 bases and 5 bases, there was a span of 17 bases. The CDR3 contains 15 residues. CDR3 loop: CASSTAGIRGDTQYF. The CDR3 region has the DNA TGTGCCAGCAGCACGGCTGGGATAAGGGGAGATACGCAGTATTTT.

The sample holds many counts of this clonotype. V and J are TRBV5-5 and TRBJ1-5, with unresolved D. Trimming took 0 bases from V and 6 from J, leaving 10 bases between them. The CDR3 has 14 amino acids. From germline, CDR1 is SGHKS and CDR2 YYEKEE (reference sequence). CDR3 protein: CASSLGYGRQPQHF. Written as DNA, the CDR3 is TGTGCCAGCAGCTTGGGTTACGGGCGTCAGCCCCAGCATTTT.

This clonotype was found many times. The chain uses TRBV3-1 and TRBJ2-7, with D unclear. Germline V lookup: CDR1 LGHDT, CDR2 YNNKEL (reference sequence). The CDR3 has 15 residues. The V end lost 1 base, the J end lost 0 bases, and 10 bases lay between the germline ends. The CDR3 nucleotides are TGTGCCAGCAGCCAAGGCCGACGGATCTCCTACGAGCAGTACTTC. Amino acid sequence: CASSQGRRISYEQYF.

This clonotype was seen repeatedly, ten times or more. The V gene is TRBV20-1, the J gene TRBJ2-2, with 8 nucleotides matching TRBD1. The germline gives CDR1 DFQATT, CDR2 SNEGSKA (reference sequence). CDR3 length: 14 amino acids. Trimming cost V 5 bases and J 6 bases; bases outside gene matches: 8. The CDR3 nucleotides are TGCAGTGCTGCATCAGGGGGCTCGGCCGGGGAGCTGTTTTTT. Protein product: CSAASGGSAGELFF.

This clonotype has at least ten counts. This chain joins TRBV20-1 and TRBJ2-3; D may be TRBD1 (5 bases). The CDR3 extends over 15 amino acids. Trimming took off 4 bases at V and 0 bases at J, with 14 bases between the two ends. In germline, CDR1 is DFQATT, CDR2 SNEGSKA (reference sequence). The CDR3 region has the DNA TGCAGTGCTATAACCCGACAGACTAGCACAGATACGCAGTATTTT. This translates into CSAITRQTSTDTQYF.

The sample holds many counts of this clonotype. This chain uses TRBV20-1 with TRBJ1-5, with D perhaps TRBD1 (5 bases). This CDR3 is 15 amino acids long. Germline CDR1 DFQATT, CDR2 SNEGSKA (reference sequence). V dropped 2 bases and J dropped 2 bases, with 13 bases sitting between them. CDR3 in DNA: TGCAGTGCTAGAACGACAGAAGGTCGCAATCAGCCCCAGCATTTT. Amino acids: CSARTTEGRNQPQHF.

There are many counts of this clonotype. The rearrangement links TRBV3-1 to TRBJ2-7; TRBD1 aligns across 8 bases. The V segment lost 5 bases and the J segment 8 bases; nucleotides outside the gene matches: 17. CDR1 and CDR2 from the germline V gene are LGHDT and YNNKEL (reference sequence). This CDR3 is built from 16 residues. CDR3 in amino acids: CASSSHYSQTGAKQYF. The CDR3 DNA is TGTGCCAGCAGCAGCCACTACAGCCAGACAGGGGCGAAGCAGTACTTC.

This clonotype was picked up many times. The rearrangement links TRBV5-5 to TRBJ2-5, with 7 bases matching TRBD1. The CDR3 runs to 14 residues. Germline-derived CDR1 and CDR2 are SGHKS and YYEKEE (reference sequence). Trimming at V came to 5 bases and at J to 5 bases, leaving 9 bases not matched to a gene. CDR3 region: CASRPTGVGETQYF. The CDR3 DNA is TGTGCCAGCAGGCCAACAGGGGTCGGGGAGACCCAGTACTTC.

This clonotype was found a few times. A much larger clone differs by one base, so this may be a read error. The genes are TRBV7-9 and TRBJ2-7; D is undetermined. CDR3 length equals 13 residues. V was trimmed by 3 bases and J by 4 bases, leaving 10 bases between them. CDR1 SEHNR and CDR2 FQNEAQ come from the germline V gene (reference sequence). CDR3: CASSFGSRYEQYF. The CDR3 DNA follows: TGTGCCAGCAGCTTTGGGTCGAGGTACGAGCAGTACTTC.